What follows are 12 T cell receptor beta chains derived from one specimen sequenced in a study of blood T cell repertoires in COVID-19. Clones were sequenced by immunoSEQ multiplex PCR, and TCRdb holds only the in-frame ones, with some missing. The table includes 150,000 or so clones, around 80% detected once. The sample taken for sequencing was PBMCs or T cells enriched from blood (not recorded which). These TCRs come from a man aged 35 to 55 who had recovered from COVID-19.

V and J are TRBV10-3 and TRBJ2-5; 7 nucleotides match TRBD1. The CDR3 sequence is 16 residues long. In germline, CDR1 is ENHRY, CDR2 SYGVKD. J gave up 4 bases and V 0 bases, and 8 bases lay outside the gene matches. In DNA form, the CDR3 reads TGTGCCATCAGTGAGTCGCACCTGGCAGGGGGAGAGACCCAGTACTTC. Its translation is CAISESHLAGGETQYF.

The chain recombines TRBV5-1 with TRBJ1-2; perhaps TRBD1 as D (5 bases). CDR1 SGHRS and CDR2 YFSETQ come from the germline V gene. CDR3 length: 14 residues. V gave up 5 bases and J gave up 2 bases, with 13 bases separating them. Here the CDR3 reads CASRSDAGNYGYTF. The DNA of the CDR3 is TGCGCCAGCAGATCAGATGCAGGGAACTATGGCTACACCTTC. The full variable domain, in which reference TRBV5-1 and TRBJ1-2 provide the parts outside the CDR3, is KAGVTQTPRYLIKTRGQQVTLSCSPISGHRSVSWYQQTPGQGLQFLFEYFSETQRNKGNFPGRFSGRQFSNSRSEMNVSTLELGDSALYLCASRSDAGNYGYTFGSGTRLTVV.

The V gene is TRBV1, the J gene TRBJ1-2; the table gives TRBD1 as D, unverified against the DNA. TRBV1 is a documented pseudogene. This CDR3 is 16 amino acids long. The CDR3 protein is CTSSQDGTGSNYGYTF. Here the CDR3 DNA reads TGCACCAGCAGCCAAGACGGGACAGGGAGCAACTATGGCTACACCTTC.

This chain links TRBV6-5 with TRBJ1-2; 7 bases match TRBD1. Trimming took 2 bases from V and 8 from J; bases not matched to a gene: 11. The germline V gene has CDR1 MNHEY and CDR2 SVGAGI. The CDR3 length is 15 residues. The CDR3 is CASSYRDRRTPGYTF. The CDR3 nucleotides read TGTGCCAGCAGTTACCGGGACAGAAGGACCCCGGGCTACACCTTC.

The rearrangement links TRBV4-1 to TRBJ1-2, with a tentative D call TRBD1 (6 bases). The CDR3 is 15 amino acids. The germline gives CDR1 MGHRA, CDR2 YSYEKL. Trimming took off 0 bases at V and 5 bases at J, with 13 bases between the two ends. The CDR3: CASSQDADSPYGYTF. In nucleotides, the CDR3 is TGCGCCAGCAGCCAAGATGCGGACAGCCCATATGGCTACACCTTC.

In its sample, this clone was seen a few times. V is TRBV5-8 and J is TRBJ1-5; D is perhaps TRBD1 (6 bases). V lost 4 bases, J lost 6 bases, and 17 bases lay in between. Germline V gene data show CDR1 as SGHTS and CDR2 as YDEGEE. The CDR3 totals 15 residues. The CDR3 protein is CASSPGRDISQPQHF. The CDR3, as DNA: TGTGCCAGCAGCCCTGGCCGGGACATAAGTCAGCCCCAGCATTTT.

This clone has only one observation. J is TRBJ1-6 and V is TRBV6-5; the D is unclear. This CDR3 is 15 amino acids long. Germline assignment: CDR1 MNHEY and CDR2 SVGAGI. V dropped 1 base and J dropped 6 bases, with 10 bases sitting between them. Written as DNA, the CDR3 is TGTGCCAGCAGTTACTTTACCGGGTTTAATTCACCCCTCCACTTT. Translating it yields CASSYFTGFNSPLHF.

The CDR3 protein is CASSGGGRYEQYF. CDR3 sequence (DNA): TGTGCCAGCTCGGGCGGGGGCCGCTACGAGCAGTACTTC. This rearrangement joins TRBV6-5 to TRBJ2-7; tentative D call: TRBD2 (7 bases). Germline V lookup: CDR1 MNHEY, CDR2 SVGAGI. Trimming took 8 bases from V and 3 from J, leaving 14 bases between them. The CDR3 is 13 amino acids.

This clone has just one count. Written as DNA, the CDR3 is TGTGCCAGCAGTAGCAGGGGCCAGGGTCAGCCCCAGCATTTT. Amino acids: CASSSRGQGQPQHF. The gene calls are TRBV6-5 and TRBJ1-5, with D perhaps TRBD1 (6 bases). The ends were cut back, 5 bases at V and 6 bases at J, with 14 bases in the middle. The CDR3 extends over 14 amino acids. The germline V gene has CDR1 MNHEY and CDR2 SVGAGI.

This clone was seen only a few times. This sequence joins TRBV30 and TRBJ2-3; TRBD2 matches 7 bases. CDR1 is GTSNPN, CDR2 SVGIG, per germline (reference sequence). The CDR3 runs to 14 residues. V shed 4 bases and J 0 bases; nucleotides not matched to a gene: 4. CDR3 sequence reads: CAWTSGTSTDTQYF. Here the CDR3 DNA reads TGTGCCTGGACAAGCGGGACTAGCACAGATACGCAGTATTTT.

This sequence joins TRBV19 and TRBJ2-3, with 8 bases lining up with TRBD1. Looked up from germline, CDR1 is LNHDA and CDR2 is SQIVND (reference sequence). The CDR3 extends over 13 amino acids. The junction had 1 base not matched to a gene; V was cut back by 8 bases and J by 0 bases. This chain's CDR3 is CASRTGSTDTQYF. DNA of the CDR3: TGTGCCAGTCGGACAGGGAGCACAGATACGCAGTATTTT.

This chain joins TRBV6-4 and TRBJ2-3, with 8 bases matching TRBD1. The germline CDR1 and CDR2 sequences are MRHNA and SNTAGT. V trimming: 0 bases; J trimming: 6 bases; junction bases outside the gene matches: 5. The CDR3 covers 15 residues. CDR3 in amino acids: CASSDSKTGGDTQYF. The CDR3 region has the DNA TGTGCCAGCAGTGACTCGAAAACAGGGGGTGATACGCAGTATTTT.